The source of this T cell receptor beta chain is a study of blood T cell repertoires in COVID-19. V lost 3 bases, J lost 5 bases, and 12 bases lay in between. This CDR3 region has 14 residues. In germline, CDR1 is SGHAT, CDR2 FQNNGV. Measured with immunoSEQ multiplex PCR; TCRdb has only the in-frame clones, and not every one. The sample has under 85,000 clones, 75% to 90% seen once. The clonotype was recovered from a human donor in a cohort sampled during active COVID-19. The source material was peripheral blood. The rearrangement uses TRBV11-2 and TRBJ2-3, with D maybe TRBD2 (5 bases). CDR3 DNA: TGTGCCAGCAGCTTTGGACTCTCGGGAGATACGCAGTATTTT. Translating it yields CASSFGLSGDTQYF.